This T cell receptor (beta chain) was identified during a study of T cells after posttransplantation cyclophosphamide. Study results and caveats: TRB overlap between skin or GI tissue T cells and blood was limited. Donor CD8+ memory clones often dominated recipient blood repertoires at later times. Recipient CMV seropositivity and CMV reactivation strongly tracked TRB clonality.

As to this clone: Its antigen is undetermined.

Repertoires were generated with immunoSEQ multiplex PCR, while TCRdb's copy carries only in-frame clones and drops some. The sample yields about 1,500 clones, about three quarters seen once. Busulfan-fludarabine conditioning, marrow transplant, and cyclophosphamide on days +3 and +4 were administered. Per the germline V gene, CDR1 is SEHNR and CDR2 is FQNEAQ (reference sequence). This CDR3 is built from 14 residues. After removal of 3 bases from V and 6 bases from J, the junction contained 6 bases not matched to a gene. The V gene is TRBV7-9, the J gene TRBJ2-5; 8 bases fit TRBD1. The receptor was isolated from a male patient aged 45 to 59 who received an allogeneic stem cell transplant from an unrelated donor, was CMV-positive, and had acute GVHD only. Some T cells may be the graft donor's. This specimen consisted of CD4+ T cells sorted from PBMCs, obtained after allogeneic stem cell transplant with posttransplant cyclophosphamide. The CDR3 nucleotides read TGTGCCAGCAGCTTGGACAGGGCCCGGAAGACCCAGTACTTC. This sequence encodes CASSLDRARKTQYF.